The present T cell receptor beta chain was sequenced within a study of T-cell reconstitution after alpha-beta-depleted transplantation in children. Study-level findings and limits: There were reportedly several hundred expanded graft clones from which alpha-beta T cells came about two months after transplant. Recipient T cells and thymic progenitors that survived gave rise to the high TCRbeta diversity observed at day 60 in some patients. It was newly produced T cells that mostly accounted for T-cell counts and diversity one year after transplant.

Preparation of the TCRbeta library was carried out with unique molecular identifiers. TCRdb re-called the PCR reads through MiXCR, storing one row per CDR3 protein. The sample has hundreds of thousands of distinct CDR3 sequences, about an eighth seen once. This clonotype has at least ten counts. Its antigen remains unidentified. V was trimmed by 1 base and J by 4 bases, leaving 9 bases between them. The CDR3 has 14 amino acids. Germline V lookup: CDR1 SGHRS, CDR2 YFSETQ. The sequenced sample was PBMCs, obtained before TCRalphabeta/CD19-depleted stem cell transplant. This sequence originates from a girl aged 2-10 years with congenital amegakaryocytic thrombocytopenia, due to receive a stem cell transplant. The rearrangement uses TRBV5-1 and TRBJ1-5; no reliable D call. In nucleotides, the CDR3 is TGCGCCAGCAGCTTGACCGGGAAAAATCAGCCCCAGCATTTT. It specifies CASSLTGKNQPQHF.